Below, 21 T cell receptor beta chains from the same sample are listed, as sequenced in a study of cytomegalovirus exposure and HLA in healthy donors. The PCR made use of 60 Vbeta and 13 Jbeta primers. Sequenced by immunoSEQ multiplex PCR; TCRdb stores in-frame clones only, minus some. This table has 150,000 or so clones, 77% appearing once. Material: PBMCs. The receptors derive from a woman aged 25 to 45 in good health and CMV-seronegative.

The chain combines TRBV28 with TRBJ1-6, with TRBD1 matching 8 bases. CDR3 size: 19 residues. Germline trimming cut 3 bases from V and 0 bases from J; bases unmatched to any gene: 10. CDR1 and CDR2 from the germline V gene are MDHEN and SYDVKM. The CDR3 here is CASSFTSGQGSSYNSPLHF. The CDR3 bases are TGTGCCAGCAGTTTTACCTCCGGACAGGGCAGCTCCTATAATTCACCCCTCCACTTT.

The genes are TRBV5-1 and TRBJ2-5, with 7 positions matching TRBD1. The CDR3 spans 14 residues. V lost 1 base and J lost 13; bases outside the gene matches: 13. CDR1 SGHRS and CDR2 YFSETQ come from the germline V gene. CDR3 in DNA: TGCGCCAGCAGCTTGACAGGGGAGCAAAGGGTTCTGTACTTC. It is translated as CASSLTGEQRVLYF.

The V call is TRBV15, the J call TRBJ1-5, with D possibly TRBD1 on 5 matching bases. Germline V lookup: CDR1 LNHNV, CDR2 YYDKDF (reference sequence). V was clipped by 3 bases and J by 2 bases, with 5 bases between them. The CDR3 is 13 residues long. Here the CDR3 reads CATSRGRNQPQHF. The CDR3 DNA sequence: TGTGCCACCAGCAGGGGGCGCAATCAGCCCCAGCATTTT.

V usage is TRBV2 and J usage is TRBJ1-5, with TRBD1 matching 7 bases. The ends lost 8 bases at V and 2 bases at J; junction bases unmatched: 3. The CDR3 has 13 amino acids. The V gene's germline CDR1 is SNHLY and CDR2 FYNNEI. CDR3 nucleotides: TGTGCCAGCCGACAGGGTGGCAATCAGCCCCAGCATTTT. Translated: CASRQGGNQPQHF.

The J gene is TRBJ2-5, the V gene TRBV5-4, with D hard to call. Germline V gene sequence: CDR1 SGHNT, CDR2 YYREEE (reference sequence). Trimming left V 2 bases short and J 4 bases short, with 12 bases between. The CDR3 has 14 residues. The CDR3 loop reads CASSLGQALETQYF. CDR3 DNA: TGTGCCAGCAGCTTAGGTCAGGCCCTAGAGACCCAGTACTTC.

CDR3 sequence reads: CASSIDSPGSNSPLHF. For the CDR3, the DNA is TGCGCCAGCAGCATAGACAGTCCGGGCAGTAATTCACCCCTCCACTTT. The chain couples TRBV5-1 to TRBJ1-6, with D possibly matching TRBD1 (5 bases). The CDR3 sequence is 16 residues long. The germline CDR1 and CDR2 sequences are SGHRS and YFSETQ. V lost 4 bases to trimming and J lost 6 bases, with 17 bases between them.

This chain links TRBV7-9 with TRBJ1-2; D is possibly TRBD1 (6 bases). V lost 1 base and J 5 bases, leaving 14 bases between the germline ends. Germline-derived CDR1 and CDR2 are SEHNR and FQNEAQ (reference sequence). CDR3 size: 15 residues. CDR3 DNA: TGTGCCAGCAGCTTAGAGGGGGGGGCCCTTTATGGCTACACCTTC. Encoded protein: CASSLEGGALYGYTF.

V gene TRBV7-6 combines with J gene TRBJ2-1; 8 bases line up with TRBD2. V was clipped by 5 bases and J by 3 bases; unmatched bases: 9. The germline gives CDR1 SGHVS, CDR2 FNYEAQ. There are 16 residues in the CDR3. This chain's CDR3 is CASSLTFAGGYNEQFF. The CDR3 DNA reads TGTGCCAGCAGCCTAACGTTCGCGGGGGGCTACAATGAGCAGTTCTTC.

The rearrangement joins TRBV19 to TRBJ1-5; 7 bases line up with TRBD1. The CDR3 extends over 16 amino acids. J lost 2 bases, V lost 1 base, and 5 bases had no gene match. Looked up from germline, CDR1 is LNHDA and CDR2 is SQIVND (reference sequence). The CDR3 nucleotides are TGTGCCAGTAGTATAGTCGGCAGGGGGGGCAATCAGCCCCAGCATTTT. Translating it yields CASSIVGRGGNQPQHF.

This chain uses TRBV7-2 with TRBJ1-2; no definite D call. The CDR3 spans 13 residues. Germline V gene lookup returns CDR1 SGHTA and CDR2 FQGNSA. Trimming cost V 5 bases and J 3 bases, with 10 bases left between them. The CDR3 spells CASSPGVYYGYTF. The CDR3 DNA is TGTGCCAGCAGCCCGGGAGTATACTATGGCTACACCTTC.

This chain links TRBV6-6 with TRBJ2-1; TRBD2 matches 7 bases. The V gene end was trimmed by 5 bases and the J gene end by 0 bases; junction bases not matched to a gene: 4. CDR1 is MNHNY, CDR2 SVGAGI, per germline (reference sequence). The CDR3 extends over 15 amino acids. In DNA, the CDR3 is TGTGCCAGCAGTGCCACGGGGGGCTCCTACAATGAGCAGTTCTTC. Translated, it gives CASSATGGSYNEQFF.

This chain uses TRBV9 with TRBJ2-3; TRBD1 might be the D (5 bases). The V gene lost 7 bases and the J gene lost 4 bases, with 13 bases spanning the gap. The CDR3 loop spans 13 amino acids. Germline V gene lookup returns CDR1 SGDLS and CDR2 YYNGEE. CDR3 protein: CASSNQGSDTQYF. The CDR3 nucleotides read TGTGCCAGCTCCAACCAGGGTTCAGATACGCAGTATTTT.

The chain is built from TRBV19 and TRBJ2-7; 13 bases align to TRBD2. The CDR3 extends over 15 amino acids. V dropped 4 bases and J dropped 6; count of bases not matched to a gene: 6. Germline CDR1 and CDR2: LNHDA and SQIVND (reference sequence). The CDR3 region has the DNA TGTGCCAGTAGTAAGACTAGCGGGGGGAACGGCGAGCAGTACTTC. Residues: CASSKTSGGNGEQYF.

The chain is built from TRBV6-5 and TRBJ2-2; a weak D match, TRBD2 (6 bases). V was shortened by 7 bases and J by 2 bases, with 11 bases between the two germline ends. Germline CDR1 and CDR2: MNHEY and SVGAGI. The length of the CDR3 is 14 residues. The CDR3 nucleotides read TGTGCCAGCACGCGGGACGGTAACACCGGGGAGCTGTTTTTT. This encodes CASTRDGNTGELFF.

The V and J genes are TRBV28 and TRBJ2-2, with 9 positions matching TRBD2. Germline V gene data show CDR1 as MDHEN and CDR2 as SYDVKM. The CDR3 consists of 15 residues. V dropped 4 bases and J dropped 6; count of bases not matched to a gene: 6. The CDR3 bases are TGTGCCAGCAGTTCTGGGACTAGCTTTGCCGGGGAGCTGTTTTTT. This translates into CASSSGTSFAGELFF.

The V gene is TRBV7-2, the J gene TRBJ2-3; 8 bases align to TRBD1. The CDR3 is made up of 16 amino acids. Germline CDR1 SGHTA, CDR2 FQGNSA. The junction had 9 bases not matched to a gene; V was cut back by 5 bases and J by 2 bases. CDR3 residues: CASSRQGTHPTDTQYF. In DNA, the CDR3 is TGTGCCAGCAGCAGACAGGGGACCCATCCCACAGATACGCAGTATTTT.

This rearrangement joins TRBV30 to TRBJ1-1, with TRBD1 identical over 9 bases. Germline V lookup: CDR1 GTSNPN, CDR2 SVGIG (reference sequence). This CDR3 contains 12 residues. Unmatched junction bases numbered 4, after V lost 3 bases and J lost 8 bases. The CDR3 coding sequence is TGTGCCTGGAGCCTGGACAGGGGAGAAGCTTTCTTT. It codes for CAWSLDRGEAFF. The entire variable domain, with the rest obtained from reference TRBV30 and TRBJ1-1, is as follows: SQTIHQWPATLVQPVGSPLSLECTVEGTSNPNLYWYRQAAGRGLQLLFYSVGIGQISSEVPQNLSASRPQDRQFILSSKKLLLSDSGFYLCAWSLDRGEAFFGQGTRLTVV.

The DNA of the CDR3 is TGTGCCAGCAGCTCGTGGACATTCCGAATCATGAACACTGAAGCTTTCTTT. It codes for CASSSWTFRIMNTEAFF. V gene TRBV7-9 combines with J gene TRBJ1-1; D possibly corresponds to TRBD1 (5 bases). The CDR3 loop spans 17 amino acids. CDR1 is SEHNR, CDR2 FQNEAQ, per germline (reference sequence). V shed 4 bases and J shed 0 bases, with 18 bases lying between them.

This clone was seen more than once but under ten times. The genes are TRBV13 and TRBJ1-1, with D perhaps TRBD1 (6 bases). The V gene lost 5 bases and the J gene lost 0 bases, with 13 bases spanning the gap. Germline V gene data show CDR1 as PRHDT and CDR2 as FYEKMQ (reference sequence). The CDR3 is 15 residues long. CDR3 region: CASSPIQGLNTEAFF. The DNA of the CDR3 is TGTGCCAGCAGCCCGATACAGGGCCTGAACACTGAAGCTTTCTTT.

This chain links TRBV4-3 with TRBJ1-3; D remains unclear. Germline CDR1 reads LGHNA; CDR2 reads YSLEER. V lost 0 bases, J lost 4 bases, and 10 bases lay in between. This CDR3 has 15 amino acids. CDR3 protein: CASSQDLNSGNTIYF. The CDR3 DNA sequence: TGCGCCAGCAGCCAAGATCTGAACAGCGGAAACACCATATATTTT.

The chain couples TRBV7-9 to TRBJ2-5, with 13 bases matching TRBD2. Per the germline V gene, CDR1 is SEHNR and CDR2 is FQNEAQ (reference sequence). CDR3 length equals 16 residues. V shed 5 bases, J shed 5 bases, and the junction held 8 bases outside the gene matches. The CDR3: CASSPRLAGGGETQYF. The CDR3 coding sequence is TGTGCCAGCAGCCCCCGACTAGCGGGGGGTGGGGAGACCCAGTACTTC.